This TCR beta chain is drawn from a study of shared clonotypes between healthy human individuals. As for the study in general: Donors were a couple of women and a few men aged 18 to 49. Whole-study findings and limits: Having only a few donors restricted how much genetic and exposure-history diversity was captured. An expected dependence of interdonor clonotype sharing on sequencing depth was noted.

Concerning this clone: Its antigen is currently unknown.

In replicate PCRs of sorted subsets, approximately 190 ng DNA, some 28,000 T cell genomes, was used. This table comes from immunoSEQ multiplex PCR, and its TCRdb copy is limited to in-frame clones, with some not included. In the table there are hundreds of thousands of clones, approximately 96% of which are singletons. Naive CD8 cells, CD45RO-negative and positively selected for CCR7, excluded terminally differentiated effector memory CD45RA+ cells. This TCR came from a woman in her twenties or thirties in good health. Sequencing used naive CD8+ T cells sorted from blood.

The CDR3 DNA reads TGTGCCAGCAGTTACCGCGCAGTGGGGCCCACCGGGGAGCTGTTTTTT. Amino acids: CASSYRAVGPTGELFF. The chain combines TRBV6-5 with TRBJ2-2; the D gene is possibly TRBD1 (5 bases). The V gene's germline CDR1 is MNHEY and CDR2 SVGAGI. CDR3 length: 16 amino acids. V was trimmed by 2 bases and J by 4 bases, leaving 14 bases between them.